What follows are 15 T cell receptor beta chains derived from one specimen sequenced in a study of regulatory T cells in long-lasting Graves disease. To make TCR beta libraries, researchers used iRepertoire HTBI primers and Arm-PCR of CDR3 regions. TCRdb reprocessed the multiplex PCR reads via MiXCR and lists one record per CDR3 protein. This sample yields around 420,000 distinct CDR3 sequences, of which over 12% are seen a single time; approximately 7.6% belongs to the top ten. Time point of the sample: newly diagnosed GD, antithyroid drugs for less than 3 months. Making the TCR library involved RNA that had been extracted from PBMCs. These data were also filed under a second study, of T cells in Graves' hyperthyroidism and ophthalmopathy.

The sequencing here drew on peripheral blood mononuclear cells (PBMCs), taken at new diagnosis, from a patient treated with antithyroid drugs. The receptors come from a woman aged 40 to 50 with Graves disease.

Many counts were recorded for this clonotype. The V call is TRBV7-2, the J call TRBJ2-1; 8 nucleotides agree with TRBD1. Per the germline V gene, CDR1 is SGHTA and CDR2 is FQGNSA. The CDR3 length is 12 residues. Germline trimming cut 5 bases from V and 7 bases from J; bases unmatched to any gene: 1. CDR3 nucleotides: TGTGCCAGCAGCCGGACAGGGAATGAGCAGTTCTTC. As protein: CASSRTGNEQFF.

V and J are TRBV10-3 and TRBJ2-3; no firm D call. Per the germline V gene, CDR1 is ENHRY and CDR2 is SYGVKD. The CDR3 spans 11 residues. V shed 2 bases and J shed 12 bases, with 9 bases lying between them. CDR3 in amino acids: CAISERVLQYF. The CDR3 DNA follows: TGTGCCATCAGTGAGCGAGTGCTCCAGTATTTT.

V and J are TRBV27 and TRBJ2-7; D call uncertain. V lost 5 bases to trimming and J lost 4 bases, with 12 bases between them. The CDR3 totals 13 residues. Germline CDR1 is MNHEY and CDR2 is SMNVEV (reference sequence). In nucleotides, the CDR3 is TGTGCCAGCAGTCCAACCCCCAGTTACGAGCAGTACTTC. It is translated as CASSPTPSYEQYF.

This clonotype appeared many times. V and J are TRBV27 and TRBJ2-3; D unresolved. The length of the CDR3 is 11 residues. From germline, CDR1 is MNHEY and CDR2 SMNVEV (reference sequence). Trimming removed 10 bases from V and 2 bases from J, with 7 bases in between. CDR3 amino acids: CATKFTDTQYF. Written as DNA, the CDR3 is TGTGCCACCAAATTCACAGATACGCAGTATTTT.

This clonotype came up once. The V gene is TRBV28, the J gene TRBJ2-1, with 9 nucleotides matching TRBD1. The ends lost 0 bases at V and 8 bases at J; junction bases unmatched: 8. Germline V gene data show CDR1 as MDHEN and CDR2 as SYDVKM. The CDR3 loop spans 16 amino acids. CDR3 loop: CASSLWTGTGRDEQFF. CDR3 in DNA: TGTGCCAGCAGTTTATGGACCGGGACAGGGCGCGATGAGCAGTTCTTC.

This clonotype was detected many times. The chain uses TRBV27 and TRBJ1-4, with 8 bases that match TRBD1. The CDR3 is 14 amino acids. The junction had 9 bases not matched to a gene; V was cut back by 4 bases and J by 11 bases. Germline CDR1 reads MNHEY; CDR2 reads SMNVEV (reference sequence). The CDR3 DNA is TGTGCCAGCAGTTCCGTGGACAGGGAGGGGAAACTGTTTTTT. Protein product: CASSSVDREGKLFF.

This clonotype was recorded at least ten times. The genes are TRBV13 and TRBJ2-7, with D unresolved. Between the trimmed V and J ends, which lost 5 bases and 2 bases, there was a span of 10 bases. Germline V gives CDR1 PRHDT, CDR2 FYEKMQ (reference sequence). CDR3 size: 13 residues. The CDR3 loop reads CASSPPVTYEQYF. CDR3 nucleotide sequence: TGTGCCAGCAGCCCCCCGGTGACCTACGAGCAGTACTTC.

The table lists this clonotype with many counts. The rearrangement links TRBV7-6 to TRBJ2-1, with TRBD2 matching over 11 bases. In germline, CDR1 is SGHVS, CDR2 FNYEAQ. The CDR3 is made up of 17 amino acids. The junction had 10 bases not matched to a gene; V was cut back by 1 base and J by 8 bases. DNA for the CDR3: TGTGCCAGCAGCTTAGAGTTAGCGGGAGGGCCTCGGGATGAGCAGTTCTTC. This codes for CASSLELAGGPRDEQFF. Combining the CDR3 with reference TRBV7-6 and TRBJ2-1 gives the whole variable domain GAGVSQSPRYKVTKRGQDVALRCDPISGHVSLYWYRQALGQGPEFLTYFNYEAQQDKSGLPNDRFSAERPEGSISTLTIQRTEQRDSAMYRCASSLELAGGPRDEQFFGPGTRLTVL.

This clonotype was found many times. This chain uses TRBV11-2 with TRBJ1-4; weak D call: TRBD1 (6 bases). Between the trimmed V and J ends, which lost 5 bases and 7 bases, there was a span of 14 bases. Germline V gene sequence: CDR1 SGHAT, CDR2 FQNNGV. This CDR3 contains 14 residues. In DNA form, the CDR3 reads TGTGCCAGCAGCCGAGTCAGGGGAGGTGAAAAACTGTTTTTT. The encoded protein is CASSRVRGGEKLFF.

This clonotype was counted between two and nine times. The rearrangement links TRBV5-1 to TRBJ2-3; TRBD2 matches at 10 bases. This CDR3 has 16 amino acids. V lost 2 bases to trimming and J lost 3 bases; unmatched junction nucleotides: 6. Germline V gene data show CDR1 as SGHRS and CDR2 as YFSETQ. The CDR3: CASSLASGSNTDTQYF. CDR3 DNA: TGCGCCAGCAGCTTAGCTAGCGGGAGTAATACAGATACGCAGTATTTT.

This clonotype appeared a few times. This chain connects TRBV4-1 to TRBJ2-2; 9 bases are shared with TRBD2. Germline V gene sequence: CDR1 MGHRA, CDR2 YSYEKL. The CDR3 length is 18 residues. V was pared by 2 bases and J by 7 bases, with 14 bases of the junction left unmatched. The CDR3 DNA reads TGCGCCAGCAGCCAAATACCTCTCCTAGCGGGAAAACACGGGGAGCTGTTTTTT. Translation: CASSQIPLLAGKHGELFF.

The chain carries TRBV20-1 and TRBJ2-7, with D possibly TRBD2 on 5 matching bases. The CDR3 loop spans 13 amino acids. CDR1 is DFQATT, CDR2 SNEGSKA, per germline (reference sequence). The germline V and J ends were trimmed by 6 bases and 1 base, with 13 bases remaining between them. In nucleotides, the CDR3 is TGCAGTGCGGACCAGGAGGAGTCCTACGAGCAGTACTTC. Its translation: CSADQEESYEQYF.

The chain links TRBV25-1 to TRBJ1-2; D not certain. Germline assignment: CDR1 MGHDK and CDR2 SYGVNS. V was pared by 0 bases and J by 0 bases, with 11 bases between. The CDR3 has 16 amino acids. CDR3 protein: CASSEYGSGPNYGYTF. CDR3 in DNA: TGTGCCAGCAGTGAATATGGGAGTGGCCCTAACTATGGCTACACCTTC.

This chain uses TRBV18 with TRBJ1-4; possibly TRBD1 for D (5 bases). The CDR3 spans 19 residues. CDR1 and CDR2 (germline): KGHSH, LQKENI. V lost 3 bases, J lost 0 bases, and 20 bases lay in between. The CDR3 sequence: CASSPAGRTIAATNEKLFF. The CDR3 nucleotides read TGTGCCAGCTCACCCGCAGGGAGGACAATCGCGGCAACTAATGAAAAACTGTTTTTT.

This clonotype was counted many times. J is TRBJ1-1 and V is TRBV29-1; the D is unclear. The V gene lost 5 bases and the J gene lost 0 bases, with 10 bases spanning the gap. The CDR3 length is 13 residues. Germline lookup yields CDR1 SQVTM and CDR2 ANQGSEA. The CDR3 DNA sequence: TGCAGCGTTAGGTCCAGAATGAACACTGAAGCTTTCTTT. Translating it yields CSVRSRMNTEAFF.